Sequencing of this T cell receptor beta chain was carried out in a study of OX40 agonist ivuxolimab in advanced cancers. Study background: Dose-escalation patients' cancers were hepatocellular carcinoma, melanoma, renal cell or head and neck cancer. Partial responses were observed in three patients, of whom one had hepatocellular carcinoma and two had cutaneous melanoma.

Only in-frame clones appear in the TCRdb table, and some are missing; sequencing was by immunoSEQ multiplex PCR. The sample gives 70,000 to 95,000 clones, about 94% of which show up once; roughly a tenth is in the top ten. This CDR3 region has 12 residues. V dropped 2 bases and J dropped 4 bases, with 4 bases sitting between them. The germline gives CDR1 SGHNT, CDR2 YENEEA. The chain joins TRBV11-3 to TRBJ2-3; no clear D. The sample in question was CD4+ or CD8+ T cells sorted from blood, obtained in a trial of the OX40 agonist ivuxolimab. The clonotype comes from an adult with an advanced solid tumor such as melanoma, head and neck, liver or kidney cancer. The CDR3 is CASSLRSDTQYF. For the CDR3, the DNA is TGTGCCAGCAGCTTACGGTCAGATACGCAGTATTTT. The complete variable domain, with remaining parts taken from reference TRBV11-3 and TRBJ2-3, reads EAGVVQSPRYKIIEKKQPVAFWCNPISGHNTLYWYLQNLGQGPELLIRYENEEAVDDSQLPKDRFSAERLKGVDSTLKIQPAELGDSAVYLCASSLRSDTQYFGPGTRLTVL.